These 27 T cell receptor beta chains came from one sample sequenced in a study of metastatic and nonmetastatic thyroid tumors. None of the patients had undergone any treatment ahead of thyroid surgery. TCRdb recomputed clones from the PCR reads via MiXCR. The table shows roughly 61,000 clones, with about 4% occurring only once. Sequences were obtained from blood. Source of these receptors: a female donor with papillary thyroid cancer or a benign thyroid nodule (not recorded which). Some clones in this sample may be carry-over from other donors' samples.

This clone came up many times. The V gene is TRBV5-5, the J gene TRBJ1-2; D is unresolved. Germline V CDR1 and CDR2: SGHKS, YYEKEE (reference sequence). With 0 bases removed from V and 5 bases from J, the gap between germline ends came to 14 bases. This CDR3 region has 15 residues. The CDR3 spells CASSLATNDGYGYTF. CDR3 in DNA: TGTGCCAGCAGCTTGGCTACAAACGACGGGTATGGCTACACCTTC.

The CDR3 region is CASSPRQGTNEQFF. The CDR3 DNA sequence: TGTGCCAGCTCACCGAGACAGGGAACCAATGAGCAGTTCTTC. The V and J genes are TRBV18 and TRBJ2-1, with 7 nucleotides matching TRBD1. The V segment lost 3 bases and the J segment 6 bases; nucleotides outside the gene matches: 5. The CDR3 has 14 residues. The germline CDR1 and CDR2 sequences are KGHSH and LQKENI. Based on the CDR3 plus reference TRBV18 and TRBJ2-1, the full variable domain is NAGVMQNPRHLVRRRGQEARLRCSPMKGHSHVYWYRQLPEEGLKFMVYLQKENIIDESGMPKERFSAEFPKEGPSILRIQQVVRGDSAAYFCASSPRQGTNEQFFGPGTRLTVL.

V gene TRBV19 combines with J gene TRBJ2-2; D is unclear. The CDR3 runs to 15 residues. V was clipped by 1 base and J by 1 base, with 7 bases between them. Germline V gene sequence: CDR1 LNHDA, CDR2 SQIVND (reference sequence). CDR3 sequence reads: CASSIGKGNTGELFF. The CDR3 nucleotides are TGTGCCAGTAGTATAGGAAAGGGGAACACCGGGGAGCTGTTTTTT.

This clone was recorded at least ten times. The J gene is TRBJ1-1, the V gene TRBV7-3; 8 nucleotides agree with TRBD1. The CDR3 consists of 16 residues. From germline, CDR1 is SGHTA and CDR2 FQGTGA. The V and J ends lost 6 bases and 3 bases, in that order; junction bases with no gene match: 12. CDR3 bases: TGTGCCAGCAGTTACGACCGGACAGGGTCGGACACTGAAGCTTTCTTT. Translation gives CASSYDRTGSDTEAFF.

This clone was observed a handful of times. This may come from a read error, since a much larger clone is one base off. This chain joins TRBV30 and TRBJ1-1, with D maybe TRBD1 (5 bases). Germline values: CDR1 GTSNPN, CDR2 SVGIG (reference sequence). The CDR3 length is 12 residues. The ends were cut back, 7 bases at V and 3 bases at J, with 12 bases in the middle. The CDR3 bases are TGTGCCTTAAGCCAGGGTTACACTGAAGCTTTCTTT. Translating gives CALSQGYTEAFF. Looking up the rest from reference TRBV30 and TRBJ1-1 gives the full variable domain: SQTIHQWPATLVQPVGSPLSLECTVEGTSNPNLYWYRQAAGRGLQLLFYSVGIGQISSEVPQNLSASRPQDRQFILSSKKLLLSDSGFYLCALSQGYTEAFFGQGTRLTVV.

The chain couples TRBV5-1 to TRBJ2-1; D may be TRBD2 (5 bases). Trimming pared 7 bases from V and 5 bases from J, leaving 16 bases between. CDR3 length equals 14 residues. Per the germline V gene, CDR1 is SGHRS and CDR2 is YFSETQ. The CDR3 bases are TGCGCCAGCTTTCGGGAACTAACCCACAATGAGCAGTTCTTC. It is translated as CASFRELTHNEQFF.

This clone showed up many times. The CDR3 loop reads CASSPRQGWTGELFF. The CDR3 nucleotides read TGTGCCAGCTCGCCGCGACAGGGGTGGACCGGGGAGCTGTTTTTT. The chain combines TRBV18 with TRBJ2-2; 8 bases agree with TRBD1. This CDR3 contains 15 residues. From germline, CDR1 is KGHSH and CDR2 LQKENI. V trimming: 6 bases; J trimming: 5 bases; junction bases outside the gene matches: 8.

This clone was recorded a few times. A read error is possible here, since a much larger clone lies one base away. V usage is TRBV3-1 and J usage is TRBJ1-1; D ambiguous. V was pared by 1 base and J by 4 bases, with 10 bases between. The CDR3 contains 14 residues. CDR1 and CDR2 (germline): LGHDT, YNNKEL (reference sequence). CDR3 in DNA: TGTGCCAGCAGCCAAGCCCAAAAGTGCACTGAAGCTTTCTTT. Translated, it gives CASSQAQKCTEAFF.

This clone appeared many times. The chain uses TRBV5-1 and TRBJ1-2, with D perhaps TRBD1 (5 bases). CDR3 length: 16 residues. From germline, CDR1 is SGHRS and CDR2 YFSETQ. Trimming removed 0 bases from V and 4 bases from J, with 16 bases in between. This chain's CDR3 is CASSLEQGHTSYGYTF. The CDR3 DNA is TGCGCCAGCAGCTTGGAGCAGGGTCACACTAGCTATGGCTACACCTTC.

CDR3 sequence reads: CASSGGLDTDTQYF. CDR3 bases: TGTGCCAGCAGTGGGGGACTGGACACAGATACGCAGTATTTT. The genes are TRBV6-1 and TRBJ2-3; tentative D call: TRBD2 (6 bases). V dropped 4 bases and J dropped 2 bases, with 10 bases sitting between them. CDR3 length equals 14 residues. Germline-derived CDR1 and CDR2 are MNHNS and SASEGT.

This clone was recorded a few times. The rearrangement uses TRBV5-1 and TRBJ2-5, with D hard to call. Germline V gives CDR1 SGHRS, CDR2 YFSETQ. The V end was cut by 8 bases, the J end by 2 bases, with 4 bases between. The CDR3 totals 10 residues. CDR3 amino acids: CASHQETQYF. CDR3 DNA sequence: TGCGCCAGTCATCAAGAGACCCAGTACTTC.

This clone was recorded at least ten times. The gene calls are TRBV11-2 and TRBJ2-7, with 9 bases that match TRBD1. CDR3 size: 15 residues. Germline V lookup: CDR1 SGHAT, CDR2 FQNNGV. Trimming cost V 3 bases and J 2 bases; bases outside gene matches: 5. The CDR3 loop is CASSFTGGPTYEQYF. The CDR3 DNA is TGTGCCAGCAGCTTTACAGGGGGCCCTACCTACGAGCAGTACTTC.

The CDR3 loop is CASSLDRWGETQYF. The CDR3 DNA follows: TGTGCCAGCAGCCTTGACAGGTGGGGTGAGACCCAGTACTTC. The chain joins TRBV28 to TRBJ2-5; D perhaps matches TRBD1 (6 bases). The germline V gene has CDR1 MDHEN and CDR2 SYDVKM. There are 14 residues in the CDR3. V shed 6 bases and J shed 5 bases, with 16 bases lying between them. Full variable domain (missing parts from reference TRBV28 and TRBJ2-5): DVKVTQSSRYLVKRTGEKVFLECVQDMDHENMFWYRQDPGLGLRLIYFSYDVKMKEKGDIPEGYSVSREKKERFSLILESASTNQTSMYLCASSLDRWGETQYFGPGTRLLVL.

This clone was seen a few times. The rearrangement uses TRBV10-3 and TRBJ2-1, with 13 positions matching TRBD2. In germline, CDR1 is ENHRY, CDR2 SYGVKD. Trimming at V came to 10 bases and at J to 3 bases, leaving 21 bases not matched to a gene. The CDR3 runs 20 residues. CDR3 coding DNA: TGTGCCACCTACCCCGGGACTAGCGGGACGACCGGGGGAGACTACAATGAGCAGTTCTTC. This sequence encodes CATYPGTSGTTGGDYNEQFF.

Ten or more counts support this clone. The chain is built from TRBV14 and TRBJ2-2; D tentatively fits TRBD1 or TRBD2 (5 bases each). The length of the CDR3 is 16 residues. The germline V and J ends were trimmed by 4 bases and 0 bases, with 12 bases remaining between them. Germline V lookup: CDR1 SGHDN, CDR2 FVKESK. CDR3 protein: CASSRYMGANTGELFF. The DNA for the CDR3 is TGTGCCAGCAGCCGGTACATGGGGGCGAACACCGGGGAGCTGTTTTTT.

This clone was counted ten times or more. The chain uses TRBV20-1 and TRBJ2-1; a weak D match, TRBD2 (5 bases). The length of the CDR3 is 16 residues. Germline V gene lookup returns CDR1 DFQATT and CDR2 SNEGSKA (reference sequence). The V and J ends lost 3 bases and 0 bases respectively, with 15 bases between them. The CDR3 region is CSASSGGPSSYNEQFF. CDR3 nucleotides: TGCAGTGCTAGCAGCGGTGGGCCGAGCTCCTACAATGAGCAGTTCTTC.

In its sample, this clone was seen a few times. This CDR3 is CASSLYETGELFF. CDR3 sequence (DNA): TGTGCCAGCAGTCTCTATGAGACCGGGGAGCTGTTTTTT. The rearrangement uses TRBV6-2 or TRBV6-3 and TRBJ2-2; D is undetermined. The CDR3 is 13 amino acids. Germline CDR1 is MNHEY and CDR2 is SVGEGT. The V and J ends lost 5 bases and 5 bases respectively, with 9 bases between them.

V gene TRBV6-4 combines with J gene TRBJ2-3, with TRBD2 matching 9 bases. The length of the CDR3 is 15 residues. Unmatched junction bases numbered 2, after V lost 2 bases and J lost 2 bases. CDR1 is MRHNA, CDR2 SNTAGT, per germline. The CDR3 sequence is CASSDAGGSTDTQYF. The CDR3 DNA sequence: TGTGCCAGCAGTGACGCGGGGGGGTCCACAGATACGCAGTATTTT.

In its sample, this clone was seen a few times. The chain uses TRBV28 and TRBJ2-1; 7 nucleotides match TRBD2. V dropped 5 bases and J dropped 0; count of bases not matched to a gene: 4. In germline, CDR1 is MDHEN, CDR2 SYDVKM. The CDR3 extends over 15 amino acids. As DNA, the CDR3 is TGTGCCAGCAGTAAAAGACTAGCCTCCTACAATGAGCAGTTCTTC. Translation gives CASSKRLASYNEQFF.

The table lists this clone with many counts. V and J are TRBV20-1 and TRBJ2-3, with 11 bases identical to TRBD2. From germline, CDR1 is DFQATT and CDR2 SNEGSKA (reference sequence). V lost 8 bases to trimming and J lost 3 bases; unmatched junction nucleotides: 7. CDR3 length: 14 residues. The CDR3, as DNA: TGCAGTCCTACTAGCGGGAGTCGTACAGATACGCAGTATTTT. Its translation: CSPTSGSRTDTQYF.

This clone was picked up many times. In the same sample, other DNA sequences code for this CDR3. The V gene is TRBV6-1, the J gene TRBJ1-1; weak D call: TRBD1 (6 bases). The CDR3 totals 17 residues. The germline V gene has CDR1 MNHNS and CDR2 SASEGT. Deletions cut 3 bases from V and 0 bases from J, with 17 bases between. The chain's CDR3 is CASSDARQATMNTEAFF. In DNA form, the CDR3 reads TGTGCCAGCAGTGATGCTCGACAGGCCACCATGAACACTGAAGCTTTCTTT.

At least ten counts were recorded for this clone. An end of the junction differs from the germline gene, which may be a read error. The rearrangement joins TRBV10-3 to TRBJ2-1, with 10 positions matching TRBD1. In germline, CDR1 is ENHRY, CDR2 SYGVKD. The CDR3 runs 15 residues. CDR3 sequence: CAITPGTGDYSEQFF. The CDR3, as DNA: TGTGCCATCACCCCCGGGACAGGGGATTACAGTGAGCAGTTCTTC.

This clone appeared many times. The chain uses TRBV19 and TRBJ1-2, with TRBD1 as a possible D gene (5 bases). CDR3 length: 13 residues. V dropped 4 bases and J dropped 7 bases, with 13 bases sitting between them. Germline V gene sequence: CDR1 LNHDA, CDR2 SQIVND (reference sequence). CDR3 sequence reads: CASSTRQWRGYTF. DNA for the CDR3: TGTGCCAGTAGTACACGACAGTGGCGTGGCTACACCTTC. Complete variable domain (other parts from reference TRBV19 and TRBJ1-2): DGGITQSPKYLFRKEGQNVTLSCEQNLNHDAMYWYRQDPGQGLRLIYYSQIVNDFQKGDIAEGYSVSREKKESFPLTVTSAQKNPTAFYLCASSTRQWRGYTFGSGTRLTVV.

This clone was seen repeatedly, ten times or more. The V call is TRBV6-2 or TRBV6-3, the J call TRBJ2-7; 13 bases map to TRBD2. This CDR3 comprises 16 residues. After removal of 7 bases from V and 4 bases from J, the junction contained 10 bases not matched to a gene. Germline V lookup: CDR1 MNHEY, CDR2 SVGEGT. The CDR3 bases are TGTGCCAGCATCCCTGGACTAGCGGGAGTTAGATACGAGCAGTACTTC. Translating it yields CASIPGLAGVRYEQYF.

This clone was detected ten times or more. The V call is TRBV15, the J call TRBJ2-3; D is ambiguous. Germline CDR1 is LNHNV and CDR2 is YYDKDF (reference sequence). V was cut by 0 bases and J by 4 bases, with 8 bases left in between. The CDR3 extends over 14 amino acids. The CDR3 here is CATSRDRVADTQYF. CDR3 bases: TGTGCCACCAGCAGAGATAGGGTAGCAGATACGCAGTATTTT.

With regard to this clone: A much larger clone lies a single base off, so this may be a read error. The J gene is TRBJ2-3, the V gene TRBV4-1; the D is unclear. V shed 4 bases and J shed 5 bases, with 13 bases lying between them. Germline V gene data show CDR1 as MGHRA and CDR2 as YSYEKL. The CDR3 loop spans 14 amino acids. The CDR3: CASSRRKWEDTQYF. In nucleotides, the CDR3 is TGCGCCAGCAGCCGCAGAAAGTGGGAAGATACGCAGTATTTT.

This clone was detected a few times. It may be a read error: a sequence one base away is much more abundant. The chain combines TRBV10-3 with TRBJ2-5, with TRBD1 matching over 7 bases. The CDR3 is made up of 13 amino acids. V dropped 8 bases and J dropped 2; count of bases not matched to a gene: 5. Germline values: CDR1 ENHRY, CDR2 SYGVKD. Here the CDR3 reads CAIASTGQETQYF. CDR3 DNA: TGTGCCATCGCCTCGACAGGGCAAGAGACCCAGTACTTC.